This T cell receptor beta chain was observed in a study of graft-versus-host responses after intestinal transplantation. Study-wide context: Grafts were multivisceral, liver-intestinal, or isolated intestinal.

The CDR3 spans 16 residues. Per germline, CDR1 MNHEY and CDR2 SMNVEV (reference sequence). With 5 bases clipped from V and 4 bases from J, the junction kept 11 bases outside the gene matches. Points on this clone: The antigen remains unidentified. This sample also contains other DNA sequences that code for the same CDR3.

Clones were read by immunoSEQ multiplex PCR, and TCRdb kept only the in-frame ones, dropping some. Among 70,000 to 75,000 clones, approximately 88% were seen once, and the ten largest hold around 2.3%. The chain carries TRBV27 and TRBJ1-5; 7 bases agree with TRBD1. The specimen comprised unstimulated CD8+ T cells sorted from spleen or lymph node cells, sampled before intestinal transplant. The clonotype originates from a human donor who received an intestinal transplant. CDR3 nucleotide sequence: TGTGCCAGCAGTGCAACACCCGGGACAGTGAATCAGCCCCAGCATTTT. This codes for CASSATPGTVNQPQHF.